This passage covers 25 T cell receptor beta chains from one sample sequenced in a study of OX40 agonist ivuxolimab in advanced cancers. Clones were read by immunoSEQ multiplex PCR, and TCRdb kept only the in-frame ones, dropping some. The sample has about 69,000 clones; nearly 90% are singletons. The specimen was CD4+ or CD8+ T cells sorted from blood, collected in a trial of the OX40 agonist ivuxolimab. The receptors stem from an adult with an advanced solid tumor such as melanoma, head and neck, liver or kidney cancer.

The chain joins TRBV27 to TRBJ1-5; D might be TRBD1 (6 bases). The germline CDR1 and CDR2 sequences are MNHEY and SMNVEV (reference sequence). This CDR3 is built from 15 residues. The V end was cut by 2 bases, the J end by 5 bases, with 13 bases between. Here the CDR3 DNA reads TGTGCCAGCAGTTTAGGATGGGGGCGGGATCAGCCCCAGCATTTT. This codes for CASSLGWGRDQPQHF.

The V gene is TRBV19, the J gene TRBJ1-6; D might be TRBD1 (5 bases). V was clipped by 6 bases and J by 9 bases, with 15 bases between them. Germline V gives CDR1 LNHDA, CDR2 SQIVND (reference sequence). This CDR3 region has 14 residues. The CDR3 is CASRDSYRISPLHF. The CDR3 DNA reads as TGTGCCAGTAGAGACAGTTACAGAATTTCACCCCTCCACTTT.

This clone was detected only a few times. V usage is TRBV19 and J usage is TRBJ1-5; no firm D call. CDR1 LNHDA and CDR2 SQIVND come from the germline V gene (reference sequence). This CDR3 is 16 amino acids long. V was trimmed by 5 bases and J by 1 base, leaving 15 bases between them. The CDR3: CASSSPPGLSNQPQHF. CDR3 sequence (DNA): TGTGCCAGTAGTTCGCCTCCTGGTCTGAGCAATCAGCCCCAGCATTTT.

The rearrangement uses TRBV5-1 and TRBJ1-4; D gene unclear. The CDR3 contains 14 residues. Per the germline V gene, CDR1 is SGHRS and CDR2 is YFSETQ. Trimming removed 0 bases at V and 6 bases at J, with 9 bases between. The CDR3 is CASSLGGSDEKLFF. The DNA of the CDR3 is TGCGCCAGCAGCTTGGGGGGATCGGATGAAAAACTGTTTTTT.

The rearrangement joins TRBV7-6 to TRBJ2-2, with D tentatively TRBD2 (5 bases). Germline V CDR1 and CDR2: SGHVS, FNYEAQ. The CDR3 length is 15 residues. The germline V and J ends were trimmed by 1 base and 0 bases, with 6 bases remaining between them. In nucleotides, the CDR3 is TGTGCCAGCAGCTTAGGGACTCCGAACACCGGGGAGCTGTTTTTT. Protein sequence: CASSLGTPNTGELFF.

This clone appeared a single time. The chain carries TRBV5-6 and TRBJ2-5; 7 nucleotides agree with TRBD1. Looked up from germline, CDR1 is SGHDT and CDR2 is YYEEEE. V gave up 3 bases and J gave up 4 bases; unmatched junction bases: 12. The CDR3 has 16 amino acids. CDR3 sequence: CASSSRLDRQRETQYF. The CDR3 DNA sequence: TGTGCCAGCAGCTCCAGGCTGGACAGGCAGAGAGAGACCCAGTACTTC.

The V gene is TRBV29-1, the J gene TRBJ2-5; 7 bases map to TRBD2. From germline, CDR1 is SQVTM and CDR2 ANQGSEA. The J segment lost 1 base and the V segment lost 6 bases, leaving 5 bases of the junction unmatched. The CDR3 totals 13 residues. Written as DNA, the CDR3 is TGCAGCGTACCAGCGGGGATCCAAGAGACCCAGTACTTC. This codes for CSVPAGIQETQYF.

The V call is TRBV2, the J call TRBJ2-7, with 7 bases identical to TRBD1. The CDR3 is 12 residues long. Losses at the gene ends were 5 bases for V and 6 bases for J; bases not matched to a gene: 4. Germline CDR1 SNHLY, CDR2 FYNNEI. The CDR3, as DNA: TGTGCCAGCAGTTTAACAGGGGTCGAGCAGTACTTC. Translating gives CASSLTGVEQYF.

The chain couples TRBV7-9 to TRBJ1-1; 7 bases agree with TRBD1. CDR1 and CDR2 from the germline V gene are SEHNR and FQNEAQ (reference sequence). This CDR3 has 14 amino acids. V was pared by 2 bases and J by 3 bases, with 3 bases of the junction left unmatched. In DNA form, the CDR3 reads TGTGCCAGCAGCTTATCAACAGGGGACACTGAAGCTTTCTTT. Amino acid sequence: CASSLSTGDTEAFF.

The V gene is TRBV5-1, the J gene TRBJ2-5; the match to TRBD2 covers 10 bases. Trimming removed 5 bases from V and 5 bases from J; junction bases left unmatched: 9. CDR1 is SGHRS and CDR2 is YFSETQ in the germline V gene. The CDR3 has 15 residues. The CDR3 DNA follows: TGCGCCAGCAGAAGTCTAGCGGGAGTAGTGGAGACCCAGTACTTC. Its translation is CASRSLAGVVETQYF. Based on the CDR3 plus reference TRBV5-1 and TRBJ2-5, the full variable domain is KAGVTQTPRYLIKTRGQQVTLSCSPISGHRSVSWYQQTPGQGLQFLFEYFSETQRNKGNFPGRFSGRQFSNSRSEMNVSTLELGDSALYLCASRSLAGVVETQYFGPGTRLLVL.

The chain combines TRBV6-5 with TRBJ1-5; TRBD1 is a possible D gene (6 bases). The germline V gene encodes CDR1 MNHEY and CDR2 SVGAGI. The germline V and J ends were trimmed by 3 bases and 4 bases, with 10 bases remaining between them. CDR3 length: 14 amino acids. The CDR3, as DNA: TGTGCCAGCAGTTATGGGGACATGAATCAGCCCCAGCATTTT. This codes for CASSYGDMNQPQHF.

The chain joins TRBV5-1 to TRBJ2-7, with TRBD2 as a possible D gene (6 bases). Germline lookup yields CDR1 SGHRS and CDR2 YFSETQ. This CDR3 contains 15 residues. V lost 0 bases to trimming and J lost 2 bases, with 12 bases between them. The CDR3: CASSLGTGVTYEQYF. CDR3 in DNA: TGCGCCAGCAGCTTGGGGACGGGAGTCACCTACGAGCAGTACTTC.

This chain uses TRBV19 with TRBJ2-1, with 9 bases identical to TRBD1. The CDR3 length is 15 residues. Trimming cost V 6 bases and J 5 bases; bases outside gene matches: 8. The germline CDR1 and CDR2 sequences are LNHDA and SQIVND (reference sequence). CDR3 coding DNA: TGTGCCAGTAGCAGAGGGGACAGGGTGAACAATGAGCAGTTCTTC. It encodes CASSRGDRVNNEQFF.

The chain couples TRBV19 to TRBJ1-4, with D maybe TRBD1 (6 bases). The CDR3 has 14 amino acids. CDR1 is LNHDA and CDR2 is SQIVND in the germline V gene (reference sequence). V shed 4 bases and J shed 7 bases, with 13 bases lying between them. CDR3 protein: CASSTQGGVEKLFF. CDR3 sequence (DNA): TGTGCCAGTAGTACCCAAGGGGGGGTTGAAAAACTGTTTTTT.

There are a few counts of this clone. This sequence joins TRBV9 and TRBJ2-1, with D possibly TRBD2 on 6 matching bases. Germline V gives CDR1 SGDLS, CDR2 YYNGEE. V was pared by 3 bases and J by 9 bases, with 22 bases between. The CDR3 runs 16 residues. CDR3 nucleotides: TGTGCCAGCAGCGCCCGGGGTCGGGAGACGGGTAGTGAGCAGTTCTTC. Its protein product is CASSARGRETGSEQFF. The full variable domain, completed using reference TRBV9 and TRBJ2-1, is DSGVTQTPKHLITATGQRVTLRCSPRSGDLSVYWYQQSLDQGLQFLIQYYNGEERAKGNILERFSAQQFPDLHSELNLSSLELGDSALYFCASSARGRETGSEQFFGPGTRLTVL.

The V and J genes are TRBV14 and TRBJ2-7; 9 nucleotides align to TRBD1. Germline V gene lookup returns CDR1 SGHDN and CDR2 FVKESK. CDR3 length: 16 residues. Trimming at V came to 4 bases and at J to 6 bases, leaving 13 bases not matched to a gene. The CDR3: CASSPGQGLRASEQYF. DNA of the CDR3: TGTGCCAGCAGCCCGGGACAGGGTCTGCGAGCCTCCGAGCAGTACTTC. The full variable domain, in which reference TRBV14 and TRBJ2-7 provide the parts outside the CDR3, is EAGVTQFPSHSVIEKGQTVTLRCDPISGHDNLYWYRRVMGKEIKFLLHFVKESKQDESGMPNNRFLAERTGGTYSTLKVQPAELEDSGVYFCASSPGQGLRASEQYFGPGTRLTVT.

This chain links TRBV5-1 with TRBJ2-3; D remains unclear. The germline V and J ends were trimmed by 4 bases and 1 base, with 13 bases remaining between them. CDR3 length: 15 amino acids. Germline V gene sequence: CDR1 SGHRS, CDR2 YFSETQ. The CDR3 loop is CASSHSDGGTDTQYF. CDR3 coding DNA: TGCGCCAGCAGCCACTCGGACGGCGGCACAGATACGCAGTATTTT.

This chain links TRBV6-5 with TRBJ2-3, with D perhaps TRBD2 (5 bases). Germline V gene data show CDR1 as MNHEY and CDR2 as SVGAGI. The CDR3 consists of 14 residues. Trimming cost V 5 bases and J 1 base, with 10 bases left between them. The CDR3, as DNA: TGTGCCAGCAGTCGGACTTTACGCACAGATACGCAGTATTTT. It specifies CASSRTLRTDTQYF.

The V and J genes are TRBV27 and TRBJ1-4; D not certain. This CDR3 is 15 amino acids long. V lost 0 bases and J 4 bases, leaving 9 bases between the germline ends. Germline V lookup: CDR1 MNHEY, CDR2 SMNVEV (reference sequence). As DNA, the CDR3 is TGTGCCAGCAGTTTATCGACACGGAATAATGAAAAACTGTTTTTT. The encoded protein is CASSLSTRNNEKLFF.

The J gene is TRBJ2-7, the V gene TRBV30, with 9 bases identical to TRBD1. Germline lookup yields CDR1 GTSNPN and CDR2 SVGIG (reference sequence). The CDR3 spans 13 residues. The CDR3 coding sequence is TGTGCACGGGACAGGGTTAGCTCCTACGAGCAGTACTTC. This gives the protein CARDRVSSYEQYF.

J is TRBJ2-7 and V is TRBV25-1; 8 nucleotides match TRBD2. V lost 4 bases to trimming and J lost 3 bases; unmatched junction nucleotides: 8. This CDR3 contains 15 residues. From germline, CDR1 is MGHDK and CDR2 SYGVNS. CDR3 residues: CASSGRGAGGYEQYF. CDR3 in DNA: TGTGCCAGCAGTGGTCGGGGGGCGGGAGGCTACGAGCAGTACTTC.

This chain connects TRBV7-9 to TRBJ2-1; D is tentatively TRBD1 or TRBD2 (5 bases each). This CDR3 region has 13 residues. V lost 0 bases, J lost 10 bases, and 10 bases lay in between. Per germline, CDR1 SEHNR and CDR2 FQNEAQ (reference sequence). CDR3 region: CASSLALGDEQFF. CDR3 nucleotide sequence: TGTGCCAGCAGCTTAGCCCTGGGGGACGAGCAGTTCTTC.

This chain uses TRBV5-1 with TRBJ2-5; 10 bases fit TRBD1. The CDR3 runs 15 residues. Trimming took 4 bases from V and 5 from J; bases not matched to a gene: 8. From germline, CDR1 is SGHRS and CDR2 YFSETQ. The chain's CDR3 is CASSRGQGTVETQYF. In DNA form, the CDR3 reads TGCGCCAGCAGCAGGGGACAGGGGACGGTGGAGACCCAGTACTTC.

The CDR3 region has the DNA TGCGCCAGCAGCACGCTGCCCCAGGGCGCCGAGCAGTACTTC. Amino acid sequence: CASSTLPQGAEQYF. The rearrangement links TRBV5-1 to TRBJ2-7; D perhaps matches TRBD1 (5 bases). CDR1 and CDR2 from the germline V gene are SGHRS and YFSETQ. Trimming shortened V by 4 bases and J by 6 bases, and 17 bases separated the two germline ends. This CDR3 comprises 14 residues.

This clone has a handful of counts. The gene calls are TRBV11-3 and TRBJ1-2; no reliable D call. The germline V and J ends were trimmed by 5 bases and 8 bases, with 15 bases remaining between them. CDR1 and CDR2 from the germline V gene are SGHNT and YENEEA. The CDR3 spans 13 residues. CDR3 in DNA: TGTGCCAGCAGCCTCTCGGACCGGATCGGCTACACCTTC. It is translated as CASSLSDRIGYTF.